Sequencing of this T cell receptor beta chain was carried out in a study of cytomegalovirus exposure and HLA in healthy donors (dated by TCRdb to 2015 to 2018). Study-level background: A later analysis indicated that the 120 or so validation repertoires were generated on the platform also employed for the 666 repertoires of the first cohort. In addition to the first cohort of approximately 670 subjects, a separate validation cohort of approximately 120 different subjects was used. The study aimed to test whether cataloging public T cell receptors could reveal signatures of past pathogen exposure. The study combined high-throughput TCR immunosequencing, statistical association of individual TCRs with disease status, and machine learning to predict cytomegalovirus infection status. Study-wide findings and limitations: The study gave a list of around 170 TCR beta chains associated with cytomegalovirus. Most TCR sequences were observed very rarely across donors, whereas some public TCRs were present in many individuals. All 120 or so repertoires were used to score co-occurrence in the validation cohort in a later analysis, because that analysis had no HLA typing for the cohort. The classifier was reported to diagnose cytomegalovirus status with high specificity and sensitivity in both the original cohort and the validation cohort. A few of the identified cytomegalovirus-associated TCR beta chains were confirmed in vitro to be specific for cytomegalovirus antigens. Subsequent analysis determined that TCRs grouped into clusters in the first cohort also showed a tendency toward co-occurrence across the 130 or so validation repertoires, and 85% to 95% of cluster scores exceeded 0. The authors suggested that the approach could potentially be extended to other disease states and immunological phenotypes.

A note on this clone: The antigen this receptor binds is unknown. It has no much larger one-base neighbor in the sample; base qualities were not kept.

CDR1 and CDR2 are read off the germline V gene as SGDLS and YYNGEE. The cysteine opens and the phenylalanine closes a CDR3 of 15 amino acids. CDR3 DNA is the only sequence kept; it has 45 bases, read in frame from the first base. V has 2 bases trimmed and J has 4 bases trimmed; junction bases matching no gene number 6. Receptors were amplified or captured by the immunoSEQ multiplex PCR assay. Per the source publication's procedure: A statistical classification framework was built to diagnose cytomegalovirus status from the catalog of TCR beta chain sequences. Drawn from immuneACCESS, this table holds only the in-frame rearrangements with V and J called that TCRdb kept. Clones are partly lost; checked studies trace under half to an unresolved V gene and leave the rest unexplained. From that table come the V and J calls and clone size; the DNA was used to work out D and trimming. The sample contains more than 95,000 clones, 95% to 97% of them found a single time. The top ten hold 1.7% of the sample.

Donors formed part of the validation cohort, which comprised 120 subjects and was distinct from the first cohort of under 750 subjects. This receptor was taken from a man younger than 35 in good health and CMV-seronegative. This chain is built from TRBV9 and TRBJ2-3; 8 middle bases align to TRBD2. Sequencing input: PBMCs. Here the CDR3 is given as CASSVSGSGADTQYF. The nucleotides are TGTGCCAGCAGCGTCAGCGGGAGTGGCGCAGATACGCAGTATTTT.